These 27 T cell receptor beta chains were sequenced from one sample in a study of beta chain features in type 1 diabetes. All of the isolated RNA was reverse transcribed, so expressed TCRB transcripts were sequenced. The protocol was immunoSEQ multiplex PCR, while the TCRdb copy is restricted to in-frame clones and leaves out a portion. The sample contains about 370,000 clones, more than 13% of which appear only once. The sequenced sample consisted of naive CD4+ T cells from blood. These receptors all come from a woman between 18 and 29 years old in good health.

This clone was seen more than once but under ten times. The chain uses TRBV7-2 and TRBJ2-7, with TRBD2 matching over 16 bases. With 6 bases clipped from V and 4 bases from J, the junction kept 3 bases outside the gene matches. The CDR3 covers 15 residues. Germline CDR1 is SGHTA and CDR2 is FQGNSA. The CDR3 region is CASRGLAGGPYEQYF. For the CDR3, the DNA is TGTGCCAGCAGGGGACTAGCGGGAGGGCCATACGAGCAGTACTTC. Drawing the rest from reference TRBV7-2 and TRBJ2-7, the complete variable domain is GAGVSQSPSNKVTEKGKDVELRCDPISGHTALYWYRQSLGQGLEFLIYFQGNSAPDKSGLPSDRFSAERTGGSVSTLTIQRTQQEDSAVYLCASRGLAGGPYEQYFGPGTRLTVT.

The V and J genes are TRBV7-2 and TRBJ2-5; D not resolved. The CDR3 extends over 14 amino acids. The ends were cut back, 1 base at V and 1 base at J, with 7 bases in the middle. Germline V gives CDR1 SGHTA, CDR2 FQGNSA. CDR3 sequence: CASSLVFSQETQYF. The CDR3 nucleotides are TGTGCCAGCAGCTTAGTTTTCAGCCAAGAGACCCAGTACTTC.

This clone was seen only a few times. The rearrangement joins TRBV6-6 to TRBJ2-1; unclear D gene. The length of the CDR3 is 15 residues. Trimming cost V 6 bases and J 0 bases, with 12 bases left between them. Germline CDR1 reads MNHNY; CDR2 reads SVGAGI (reference sequence). The CDR3 DNA sequence: TGTGCCAGCAGCCACAATCCCAGCTCCTACAATGAGCAGTTCTTC. Protein: CASSHNPSSYNEQFF.

This clone has more than one count but fewer than ten. This rearrangement joins TRBV18 to TRBJ2-1; no firm D call. Germline assignment: CDR1 KGHSH and CDR2 LQKENI. Trimming stripped 1 base from V and 2 bases from J, with 9 bases between. The CDR3 is 15 amino acids. CDR3 nucleotides: TGTGCCAGCTCACCACTTTCCGGTCCCTACAATGAGCAGTTCTTC. Translating it yields CASSPLSGPYNEQFF.

V and J are TRBV6-5 and TRBJ1-2, with D possibly matching TRBD1 (6 bases). V was shortened by 2 bases and J by 5 bases, with 15 bases between the two germline ends. Germline V gene lookup returns CDR1 MNHEY and CDR2 SVGAGI. There are 15 residues in the CDR3. CDR3 region: CASSYVGGGGYGYTF. DNA for the CDR3: TGTGCCAGCAGTTACGTCGGAGGGGGAGGGTATGGCTACACCTTC.

V usage is TRBV4-1 and J usage is TRBJ2-1; D gene uncertain. Trimming left V 4 bases short and J 2 bases short, with 18 bases between. This CDR3 has 17 amino acids. Germline V CDR1 and CDR2: MGHRA, YSYEKL. The CDR3 protein is CASSPLASSSTYNEQFF. DNA of the CDR3: TGCGCCAGCAGCCCGTTGGCGTCTAGTAGTACCTACAATGAGCAGTTCTTC.

The V gene is TRBV15, the J gene TRBJ2-2; a weak D match, TRBD2 (5 bases). Trimming stripped 1 base from V and 4 bases from J, with 10 bases between. The germline CDR1 and CDR2 sequences are LNHNV and YYDKDF (reference sequence). The CDR3 runs to 15 residues. The CDR3 nucleotides are TGTGCCACCAGCAGAGGGACTTATAGCACCGGGGAGCTGTTTTTT. Residues: CATSRGTYSTGELFF.

This clone occurred a few times. V usage is TRBV15 and J usage is TRBJ1-1; 7 positions match TRBD1. J was trimmed by 4 bases and V by 5 bases; bases with no gene match: 10. The CDR3 is made up of 15 amino acids. Per the germline V gene, CDR1 is LNHNV and CDR2 is YYDKDF (reference sequence). CDR3 in amino acids: CATSGWTGSGTEAFF. The CDR3 DNA follows: TGTGCCACCAGCGGATGGACAGGCTCGGGCACTGAAGCTTTCTTT.

The chain carries TRBV7-9 and TRBJ1-3; D is unclear. The germline V gene encodes CDR1 SEHNR and CDR2 FQNEAQ (reference sequence). The CDR3 runs to 15 residues. Trimming pared 3 bases from V and 0 bases from J, leaving 9 bases between. The CDR3 sequence is CASSLGAPSGNTIYF. Written as DNA, the CDR3 is TGTGCCAGCAGCTTGGGCGCTCCCTCTGGAAACACCATATATTTT.

This chain links TRBV5-6 with TRBJ1-2; perhaps TRBD1 as D (6 bases). The CDR3 is made up of 12 amino acids. Trimming pared 6 bases from V and 8 bases from J, leaving 14 bases between. Germline values: CDR1 SGHDT, CDR2 YYEEEE. CDR3 loop: CASNRQALGYTF. In DNA form, the CDR3 reads TGTGCCAGCAACAGACAGGCTCTCGGCTACACCTTC.

The gene calls are TRBV9 and TRBJ2-7, with 12 positions matching TRBD2. The junction had 8 bases not matched to a gene; V was cut back by 4 bases and J by 6 bases. Germline CDR1 is SGDLS and CDR2 is YYNGEE. The CDR3 has 15 residues. The CDR3: CASSPRLAGVSEQYF. In DNA, the CDR3 is TGTGCCAGCAGCCCCCGACTAGCGGGAGTCAGCGAGCAGTACTTC.

The V and J genes are TRBV30 and TRBJ1-5, with D tentatively TRBD1 (5 bases). V was shortened by 3 bases and J by 4 bases, with 16 bases between the two germline ends. Germline loops: CDR1 GTSNPN, CDR2 SVGIG (reference sequence). CDR3 length: 15 amino acids. CDR3 in amino acids: CAWSPGFGRNQPQHF. CDR3 DNA sequence: TGTGCCTGGAGCCCAGGGTTCGGGAGGAATCAGCCCCAGCATTTT.

There are a few counts of this clone. V is TRBV5-1 and J is TRBJ2-1; 13 bases line up with TRBD2. Trimming removed 3 bases from V and 5 bases from J; junction bases left unmatched: 2. Germline loops: CDR1 SGHRS, CDR2 YFSETQ. This CDR3 is built from 15 residues. CDR3 DNA: TGCGCCAGCAGCTACGGGACTAGCGGGAACAATGAGCAGTTCTTC. It is translated as CASSYGTSGNNEQFF. The whole variable domain, remainder taken from reference TRBV5-1 and TRBJ2-1, is KAGVTQTPRYLIKTRGQQVTLSCSPISGHRSVSWYQQTPGQGLQFLFEYFSETQRNKGNFPGRFSGRQFSNSRSEMNVSTLELGDSALYLCASSYGTSGNNEQFFGPGTRLTVL.

This clone was picked up a small number of times. The chain combines TRBV5-1 with TRBJ2-1, with 11 bases aligning to TRBD2. V was clipped by 4 bases and J by 7 bases; unmatched bases: 7. Germline values: CDR1 SGHRS, CDR2 YFSETQ. The CDR3 runs to 15 residues. The CDR3 reads CASSPGTSGRNEQFF. The CDR3 coding sequence is TGCGCCAGCAGCCCTGGGACTAGCGGCCGGAATGAGCAGTTCTTC.

The chain joins TRBV19 to TRBJ2-6; a possible D gene is TRBD1 (5 bases). CDR1 is LNHDA and CDR2 is SQIVND in the germline V gene (reference sequence). V gave up 6 bases and J gave up 0 bases, with 9 bases separating them. This CDR3 comprises 15 residues. The CDR3 region is CASSGTGSGANVLTF. Here the CDR3 DNA reads TGTGCCAGTAGCGGCACAGGCTCTGGGGCCAACGTCCTGACTTTC.

This clone has only a few counts. CDR3 sequence reads: CASSAIARTDTQYF. Written as DNA, the CDR3 is TGTGCCAGCAGCGCCATTGCTAGGACAGATACGCAGTATTTT. V gene TRBV9 combines with J gene TRBJ2-3; D gene unclear. Trimming removed 3 bases at V and 3 bases at J, with 11 bases between. This CDR3 is built from 14 residues. From germline, CDR1 is SGDLS and CDR2 YYNGEE.

This clone showed up just a few times. The chain joins TRBV19 to TRBJ1-1; D uncertain. V was trimmed by 11 bases and J by 5 bases, leaving 21 bases between them. The CDR3 totals 14 residues. Germline-derived CDR1 and CDR2 are LNHDA and SQIVND (reference sequence). CDR3 sequence reads: CAAGSRFSGTEAFF. The CDR3 DNA reads TGTGCCGCCGGATCTAGGTTTTCGGGTACTGAAGCTTTCTTT.

This clone was found a few times. This rearrangement joins TRBV30 to TRBJ2-1, with 8 positions matching TRBD2. CDR1 GTSNPN and CDR2 SVGIG come from the germline V gene (reference sequence). This CDR3 region has 13 residues. J gave up 6 bases and V 2 bases, and 3 bases lay outside the gene matches. In DNA form, the CDR3 reads TGTGCCTGGAGTACGACTAGCGTCAATGAGCAGTTCTTC. Its translation: CAWSTTSVNEQFF.

The chain is built from TRBV4-2 and TRBJ2-7; 7 nucleotides align to TRBD2. V shed 1 base and J 5 bases; nucleotides not matched to a gene: 8. Germline lookup yields CDR1 LGHNA and CDR2 YNFKEQ. This CDR3 is 15 amino acids long. The chain's CDR3 is CASSQGAGRFNEQYF. The CDR3 DNA follows: TGTGCCAGCAGCCAAGGGGCCGGGAGGTTCAACGAGCAGTACTTC.

In this sample, this clone turned up once. This chain uses TRBV5-1 with TRBJ1-5, with no clear D. This CDR3 comprises 15 residues. Germline CDR1 SGHRS, CDR2 YFSETQ. V was pared by 5 bases and J by 0 bases, with 12 bases between. CDR3 residues: CASRSGIYSNQPQHF. The CDR3 region has the DNA TGCGCCAGCAGATCGGGGATATATAGCAATCAGCCCCAGCATTTT.

V and J are TRBV5-1 and TRBJ2-3; 10 bases map to TRBD2. Per germline, CDR1 SGHRS and CDR2 YFSETQ. The CDR3 totals 15 residues. V trimming: 3 bases; J trimming: 2 bases; junction bases outside the gene matches: 3. As DNA, the CDR3 is TGCGCCAGCAGCTCACTAGCGGGATCCACAGATACGCAGTATTTT. This codes for CASSSLAGSTDTQYF. The full variable domain, rest sourced from reference TRBV5-1 and TRBJ2-3, is KAGVTQTPRYLIKTRGQQVTLSCSPISGHRSVSWYQQTPGQGLQFLFEYFSETQRNKGNFPGRFSGRQFSNSRSEMNVSTLELGDSALYLCASSSLAGSTDTQYFGPGTRLTVL.

In its sample, this clone was seen a few times. The CDR3 sequence: CASSREPRSGGKNIQYF. The CDR3 nucleotides read TGTGCCAGTAGTAGAGAACCCCGGTCAGGGGGCAAAAACATTCAGTACTTC. The rearrangement joins TRBV19 to TRBJ2-4, with 7 bases that match TRBD1. The germline gives CDR1 LNHDA, CDR2 SQIVND (reference sequence). V lost 4 bases, J lost 3 bases, and 12 bases stayed unmatched. The CDR3 spans 17 residues.

The V and J genes are TRBV30 and TRBJ2-4; no reliable D call. V lost 3 bases and J lost 0, with 15 bases in between. The germline gives CDR1 GTSNPN, CDR2 SVGIG (reference sequence). The CDR3 covers 16 residues. For the CDR3, the DNA is TGTGCCTGGAGCCATATGAGTCAACTAGCCAAAAACATTCAGTACTTC. Protein product: CAWSHMSQLAKNIQYF.

The chain links TRBV19 to TRBJ2-7, with D tentatively TRBD1 (6 bases). The CDR3 spans 14 residues. Per the germline V gene, CDR1 is LNHDA and CDR2 is SQIVND (reference sequence). V lost 5 bases to trimming and J lost 6 bases, with 17 bases between them. CDR3 bases: TGTGCCAGTAGTCCAACAGACAGGCGGTCCGAGCAGTACTTC. Its translation: CASSPTDRRSEQYF.

The chain has TRBV29-1 and TRBJ2-1, with D possibly TRBD1 on 6 matching bases. The CDR3 has 14 residues. The germline V gene encodes CDR1 SQVTM and CDR2 ANQGSEA. Trimming took 7 bases from V and 3 from J, leaving 16 bases between them. DNA of the CDR3: TGCAGCGCCCAAGCAAACAGGGACTACAATGAGCAGTTCTTC. It specifies CSAQANRDYNEQFF.

This clone has more than one count but fewer than ten. This chain uses TRBV21-1 with TRBJ2-3; no DNA check was done on the table's D call, TRBD2. TRBV21-1 corresponds to a pseudogene. The CDR3 covers 15 residues. The CDR3 here is CASTRAGGRADTQYF. The CDR3 DNA reads TGTGCCAGCACCAGAGCGGGAGGTAGAGCGGATACGCAGTATTTT.

The chain joins TRBV15 to TRBJ1-5; possibly TRBD1 for D (5 bases). The CDR3 is made up of 17 amino acids. Germline V gives CDR1 LNHNV, CDR2 YYDKDF (reference sequence). Deletions cut 3 bases from V and 0 bases from J, with 15 bases between. The CDR3 reads CATSSGPGVYSNQPQHF. CDR3 coding DNA: TGTGCCACCAGCAGTGGGCCGGGGGTCTATAGCAATCAGCCCCAGCATTTT.